A selection of T cell receptor beta chains follows, all from one sample in a study of CD8 T cells in Susac syndrome. TCRdb re-called the immunoSEQ multiplex PCR reads with MiXCR, one entry per CDR3 protein. The table records about 150,000 distinct CDR3 sequences, around 95% of them present only once. Sequenced: CD4+ T cells from PBMCs. All receptors derive from a human donor with Susac syndrome. CDR3s include the opening cysteine and the closing phenylalanine or tryptophan. The order of the fields is V gene, J gene, D gene, clone size, CDR3 DNA, CDR3 protein. The D gene is left open where the match is weak. Size values are once, few and many counts, or a class for expanded clones, and some rows have none.

v_gene: TRBV24-1; j_gene: TRBJ1-5; d_gene: -; abundance: once; CDR3nt: TGTGCCACCAGGAGCCATCACGAGGCGGCGCCGGGACCAAATCAGCCCCAGCATTTT; CDR3aa: CATRSHHEAAPGPNQPQHF
v_gene: TRBV3-1; j_gene: TRBJ2-1; d_gene: -; abundance: -; CDR3nt: TGTGCCAGCAGCGCCGGGCCGAAGGTCGGTGAGCAGTTCTTC; CDR3aa: CASSAGPKVGEQFF
v_gene: TRBV5-6; j_gene: TRBJ2-2; d_gene: -; abundance: -; CDR3nt: TGTGCCAGCAGCTTGGTGGGGGGATCGAACACCGGGGAGCTGTTTTTT; CDR3aa: CASSLVGGSNTGELFF
v_gene: TRBV2; j_gene: TRBJ2-2; d_gene: -; abundance: -; CDR3nt: TGTGCCAGCAGTGAAGCGCAGGACGGGGAGCTGTTTTTT; CDR3aa: CASSEAQDGELFF
v_gene: TRBV2; j_gene: TRBJ1-2; d_gene: -; abundance: -; CDR3nt: TGTGCCAGCAGTGGGGGGGGAGGGGTCAACTATGGCTACACCTTC; CDR3aa: CASSGGGGVNYGYTF
v_gene: TRBV25-1; j_gene: TRBJ2-2; d_gene: TRBD2; abundance: -; CDR3nt: TGTGCCAGCAGAGACCCGGGAGGAGCGAACACCGGGGAGCTGTTTTTT; CDR3aa: CASRDPGGANTGELFF
v_gene: TRBV29-1; j_gene: TRBJ1-1; d_gene: -; abundance: -; CDR3nt: TGCAGCGTTGCCCCCATGAACACTGAAGCTTTCTTT; CDR3aa: CSVAPMNTEAFF
v_gene: TRBV20-1; j_gene: TRBJ2-2; d_gene: -; abundance: -; CDR3nt: TGCAGTGCTAGAGATCAAGTGGGAGTGTCTAACACCGGGGAGCTGTTTTTT; CDR3aa: CSARDQVGVSNTGELFF
v_gene: TRBV15; j_gene: TRBJ1-2; d_gene: TRBD1; abundance: -; CDR3nt: TGTGCCACCCGAACGGACAGGGTCCATGGCTACACCTTC; CDR3aa: CATRTDRVHGYTF
v_gene: TRBV12-3/TRBV12-4; j_gene: TRBJ1-2; d_gene: TRBD1; abundance: -; CDR3nt: TGTGCCAGCAGCTCCGAGGGGGCTAGATACTATGGCTACACCTTC; CDR3aa: CASSSEGARYYGYTF
v_gene: TRBV12-3/TRBV12-4; j_gene: TRBJ2-7; d_gene: TRBD2; abundance: -; CDR3nt: TGTGCCAGCAGTAATAGCGGGAGAGGGTCCTACGAGCAGTACTTC; CDR3aa: CASSNSGRGSYEQYF
v_gene: TRBV14; j_gene: TRBJ2-2; d_gene: -; abundance: -; CDR3nt: TGTGCCAGCAGCCAAGAATTACACCCGGTCGGGGAGCTGTTTTTT; CDR3aa: CASSQELHPVGELFF
v_gene: TRBV12-3/TRBV12-4; j_gene: TRBJ2-7; d_gene: -; abundance: -; CDR3nt: TGTGCCAGCAGGACCCTAACCTACGAGCAGTACTTC; CDR3aa: CASRTLTYEQYF
v_gene: TRBV18; j_gene: TRBJ2-7; d_gene: -; abundance: -; CDR3nt: TGTGCCAGCTCACCGGCGACTTTTGGGCAGGGAAGGGACTACGAGCAGTACTTC; CDR3aa: CASSPATFGQGRDYEQYF
v_gene: TRBV12-3/TRBV12-4; j_gene: TRBJ1-6; d_gene: -; abundance: -; CDR3nt: TGTGCCAGCAGCCCCTCCCAGGGAACCTATAATTCACCCCTCCACTTT; CDR3aa: CASSPSQGTYNSPLHF
v_gene: TRBV28; j_gene: TRBJ2-3; d_gene: TRBD2; abundance: -; CDR3nt: TGTGCCAGCAGGACTGCGGGAGGGAGTAAGGATACGCAGTATTTT; CDR3aa: CASRTAGGSKDTQYF
v_gene: TRBV20-1; j_gene: TRBJ2-1; d_gene: -; abundance: few; CDR3nt: TGCAGTGCTAGAGTGGGGGGATCATACAATGAGCAGTTCTTC; CDR3aa: CSARVGGSYNEQFF
v_gene: TRBV9; j_gene: TRBJ2-1; d_gene: -; abundance: -; CDR3nt: TGTGCCAGCAGCGTGGGGACTCGCAATGAGCAGTTCTTC; CDR3aa: CASSVGTRNEQFF
v_gene: TRBV29-1; j_gene: TRBJ2-3; d_gene: -; abundance: -; CDR3nt: TGCAGCGTTGAAATTTCAGGCACAGATACGCAGTATTTT; CDR3aa: CSVEISGTDTQYF
v_gene: TRBV15; j_gene: TRBJ2-7; d_gene: TRBD1; abundance: -; CDR3nt: TGTGCCACCAGCAGACCCGGGACAGGGCTATACGAGCAGTACTTC; CDR3aa: CATSRPGTGLYEQYF
v_gene: TRBV28; j_gene: TRBJ2-1; d_gene: TRBD2; abundance: -; CDR3nt: TGTGCCAGCAGTTTATGGGATAGCGGGAGGAATGAGCAGTTCTTC; CDR3aa: CASSLWDSGRNEQFF
v_gene: TRBV29-1; j_gene: TRBJ2-2; d_gene: -; abundance: once; CDR3nt: TGCAGCGTTGGTCGGGGGGGGGAGCTGTTTTTT; CDR3aa: CSVGRGGELFF
v_gene: TRBV5-1; j_gene: TRBJ2-5; d_gene: TRBD1; abundance: -; CDR3nt: TGCGCCAGCAGCTACGGACAGGGCGGGGAGACCCAGTACTTC; CDR3aa: CASSYGQGGETQYF
v_gene: TRBV3-1; j_gene: TRBJ2-1; d_gene: -; abundance: -; CDR3nt: TGTGCCAGCAGCCAAGCCGGACTTTACAATGAGCAGTTCTTC; CDR3aa: CASSQAGLYNEQFF
v_gene: TRBV14; j_gene: TRBJ1-1; d_gene: -; abundance: few; CDR3nt: TGTGCCAGCAGCCAGGGTTTGGGTACTGAAGCTTTCTTT; CDR3aa: CASSQGLGTEAFF
v_gene: TRBV2; j_gene: TRBJ1-5; d_gene: -; abundance: -; CDR3nt: TGTGCCAGCAGGGTCGTCGTTGGCAATCAGCCCCAGCATTTT; CDR3aa: CASRVVVGNQPQHF
v_gene: TRBV5-1; j_gene: TRBJ2-7; d_gene: -; abundance: -; CDR3nt: TGCGCCAGCAGCTTGGATTCCCGGGCGCCCTACGAGCAGTACTTC; CDR3aa: CASSLDSRAPYEQYF
v_gene: TRBV5-4; j_gene: TRBJ2-2; d_gene: TRBD1; abundance: -; CDR3nt: TGTGCCAGCAGCTTGAAGGGGGCGCAAGGCGGGGAGCTGTTTTTT; CDR3aa: CASSLKGAQGGELFF
v_gene: TRBV20-1; j_gene: TRBJ2-7; d_gene: -; abundance: -; CDR3nt: TGCAGTGCTAGAGATCCGGGGCAGGGGAGCTCCTACGAGCAGTACTTC; CDR3aa: CSARDPGQGSSYEQYF
v_gene: TRBV11-2; j_gene: TRBJ2-4; d_gene: -; abundance: -; CDR3nt: TGTGCCAGCAGTTTAGGCGCCCGGAACATTCAGTACTTC; CDR3aa: CASSLGARNIQYF
v_gene: TRBV5-1; j_gene: TRBJ2-4; d_gene: -; abundance: -; CDR3nt: TGCGCCAGCAGCTTGGGGCCTTCGGGGTTAAACATTCAGTACTTC; CDR3aa: CASSLGPSGLNIQYF
v_gene: TRBV15; j_gene: TRBJ2-7; d_gene: -; abundance: -; CDR3nt: TGTGCCACCAGCAGAGGCGGAGGGCTAAACTACGAGCAGTACTTC; CDR3aa: CATSRGGGLNYEQYF
v_gene: TRBV27; j_gene: TRBJ1-6; d_gene: -; abundance: -; CDR3nt: TGTGCCAGCAGTTTATTAGGGAGACCTAATTCACCCCTCCACTTT; CDR3aa: CASSLLGRPNSPLHF
v_gene: TRBV12-3/TRBV12-4; j_gene: TRBJ1-5; d_gene: -; abundance: -; CDR3nt: TGTGCCAGCAGAAAAGGGGATCGCAATCAGCCCCAGCATTTT; CDR3aa: CASRKGDRNQPQHF
v_gene: TRBV20-1; j_gene: TRBJ2-4; d_gene: -; abundance: -; CDR3nt: TGCAGTGCTAGAGAAGTAGAACTAGCCAAAAACATTCAGTACTTC; CDR3aa: CSAREVELAKNIQYF
v_gene: TRBV4-2; j_gene: TRBJ2-2; d_gene: -; abundance: -; CDR3nt: TGTGCCAGCAGCCAAGGCGGGGAGCGGGAGCTGTTTTTT; CDR3aa: CASSQGGERELFF
v_gene: TRBV7-2; j_gene: TRBJ2-1; d_gene: TRBD1; abundance: -; CDR3nt: TGTGCCAGCAGCTCCCCGGGACAGCACAATGAGCAGTTCTTC; CDR3aa: CASSSPGQHNEQFF
v_gene: TRBV5-1; j_gene: TRBJ2-1; d_gene: TRBD2; abundance: -; CDR3nt: TGCGCCAGCAGCATAGGACTAGCGGGGGACAATGAGCAGTTCTTC; CDR3aa: CASSIGLAGDNEQFF
v_gene: TRBV7-3; j_gene: TRBJ2-2; d_gene: -; abundance: -; CDR3nt: TGTGCCAGCAGCTTGGGGGTACATTACACCGGGGAGCTGTTTTTT; CDR3aa: CASSLGVHYTGELFF
v_gene: TRBV2; j_gene: TRBJ2-7; d_gene: -; abundance: -; CDR3nt: TGTGCCGCCGCGGGGTACTCCTACGAGCAGTACTTC; CDR3aa: CAAAGYSYEQYF
v_gene: TRBV20-1; j_gene: TRBJ2-5; d_gene: TRBD2; abundance: -; CDR3nt: TGCAGTGCTAGAGGACGACTAGCAGCCGAAGAGACCCAGTACTTC; CDR3aa: CSARGRLAAEETQYF
v_gene: TRBV20-1; j_gene: TRBJ2-4; d_gene: TRBD2; abundance: -; CDR3nt: TGCAGCGGGAGCGGGAGGGCCTTAAACATTCAGTACTTC; CDR3aa: CSGSGRALNIQYF
v_gene: TRBV28; j_gene: TRBJ2-3; d_gene: TRBD2; abundance: -; CDR3nt: TGTGCCAGCGGGGGGGGGTTCGGGCGGAATACGCAGTATTTT; CDR3aa: CASGGGFGRNTQYF
v_gene: TRBV18; j_gene: TRBJ2-5; d_gene: -; abundance: once; CDR3nt: TGTGCCAGCTCACTCATGAGGGTCGTACGTGGAGAGACCCAGTACTTC; CDR3aa: CASSLMRVVRGETQYF
v_gene: TRBV2; j_gene: TRBJ2-2; d_gene: -; abundance: once; CDR3nt: TGTGCCAGCAGTGAGGTCCAGGGTGGGACCGGGGAGCTGTTTTTT; CDR3aa: CASSEVQGGTGELFF
v_gene: TRBV12-3/TRBV12-4; j_gene: TRBJ2-1; d_gene: -; abundance: -; CDR3nt: TGTGCCACCACCGGCGGGGCGCAGCAGTTCTTC; CDR3aa: CATTGGAQQFF
v_gene: TRBV29-1; j_gene: TRBJ2-5; d_gene: -; abundance: -; CDR3nt: TGCAGCGTGGGCAGGGCGGGGGAGACCCAGTACTTC; CDR3aa: CSVGRAGETQYF
v_gene: TRBV6-5; j_gene: TRBJ1-6; d_gene: -; abundance: -; CDR3nt: TGTGCCAGCAGTTACGGATGGCAGGGAGGTTCACCCCTCCACTTT; CDR3aa: CASSYGWQGGSPLHF
v_gene: TRBV5-1; j_gene: TRBJ2-1; d_gene: TRBD2; abundance: -; CDR3nt: TGCGCCAGCAGCTTGGTATCCCGGGAGGACCGGAGGTTCTTC; CDR3aa: CASSLVSREDRRFF
v_gene: TRBV5-4; j_gene: TRBJ2-2; d_gene: TRBD2; abundance: -; CDR3nt: TGTGCCAGCAGCGCGGGACTAGCGGGGGGGCCGGACACCGGGGAGCTGTTTTTT; CDR3aa: CASSAGLAGGPDTGELFF
v_gene: TRBV29-1; j_gene: TRBJ1-1; d_gene: -; abundance: -; CDR3nt: TGCAGCGCCGGACGGTCGAACACTGAAGCTTTCTTT; CDR3aa: CSAGRSNTEAFF
v_gene: TRBV5-4; j_gene: TRBJ1-1; d_gene: -; abundance: -; CDR3nt: TGTGCCAGCAGCTTGGCACAGAACACTGAAGCTTTCTTT; CDR3aa: CASSLAQNTEAFF
v_gene: TRBV2; j_gene: TRBJ2-2; d_gene: -; abundance: -; CDR3nt: TGTGCCAGCAGTAGGGAAAACACCGGGGAGCTGTTTTTT; CDR3aa: CASSRENTGELFF